The 31 T cell receptor beta chains reported below all come from one sample, sequenced in a study of blood T cells in healthy people across ages. With a J-beta primer mix and a sample-barcoded 5' primer, a second PCR ran about 7 to 12 cycles. TCRdb ran MiXCR on the 5' RACE reads and lists one entry per CDR3 protein. The sample holds over 500,000 distinct CDR3 sequences, under 65% seen once. Sequences were obtained from blood. The source is a woman of 80 years or more in good health.

The rearrangement uses TRBV5-1 and TRBJ1-1, with D unresolved. Germline V gene data show CDR1 as SGHRS and CDR2 as YFSETQ. This CDR3 has 14 amino acids. V was cut by 3 bases and J by 1 base, with 10 bases left in between. CDR3 protein: CASSSDAGNTEAFF. The CDR3 DNA reads TGCGCCAGCAGCTCTGACGCCGGGAACACTGAAGCTTTCTTT.

V and J are TRBV5-4 and TRBJ2-7; 10 positions agree with TRBD2. Looked up from germline, CDR1 is SGHNT and CDR2 is YYREEE (reference sequence). V trimming: 4 bases; J trimming: 0 bases; junction bases outside the gene matches: 10. The CDR3 totals 17 residues. The CDR3 DNA sequence: TGTGCCAGCAGCGCAGGACTAGCGGTTTTTAGCTCCTACGAGCAGTACTTC. Amino acids: CASSAGLAVFSSYEQYF.

V is TRBV20-1 and J is TRBJ2-7; 8 bases align to TRBD1. CDR3 length: 15 residues. The junction had 8 bases not matched to a gene; V was cut back by 0 bases and J by 4 bases. Per the germline V gene, CDR1 is DFQATT and CDR2 is SNEGSKA (reference sequence). In nucleotides, the CDR3 is TGCAGTGCTAGAGATCGGCAGGGGGCATTATACGAGCAGTACTTC. Translating gives CSARDRQGALYEQYF.

CDR3: CASTRIGVATQYF. The DNA for the CDR3 is TGTGCCAGCACCAGGATAGGGGTAGCGACCCAGTACTTC. V and J are TRBV6-5 and TRBJ2-5; D perhaps matches TRBD1 (5 bases). The CDR3 runs to 13 residues. Germline CDR1 is MNHEY and CDR2 is SVGAGI. Trimming took off 7 bases at V and 7 bases at J, with 16 bases between the two ends.

On this clonotype: Compared with germline, one end of the junction differs, possibly owing to a read error. The chain recombines TRBV6-6 with TRBJ2-3; 10 bases agree with TRBD1. The CDR3 runs to 16 residues. Germline CDR1 and CDR2: MNHNY and SVGAGI (reference sequence). CDR3 DNA sequence: TGTGCCAGCAGTTACCGCGACAGGGGGCGCACGGATATGCAGTATTTT. The encoded protein is CASSYRDRGRTDMQYF.

The chain recombines TRBV12-3 or TRBV12-4 with TRBJ1-2; no reliable D call. Trimming pared 5 bases from V and 8 bases from J, leaving 18 bases between. This CDR3 is built from 14 residues. The CDR3 reads CASSPPGQTGGYTF. The CDR3 nucleotides read TGTGCCAGCAGTCCCCCGGGCCAGACGGGGGGCTACACCTTC.

The chain uses TRBV4-1 and TRBJ2-3; D not resolved. Germline lookup yields CDR1 MGHRA and CDR2 YSYEKL. The length of the CDR3 is 14 residues. Deletions cut 0 bases from V and 6 bases from J, with 10 bases between. CDR3 in amino acids: CASSQEPARDTQYF. For the CDR3, the DNA is TGCGCCAGCAGCCAAGAACCGGCTCGGGATACGCAGTATTTT.

The chain joins TRBV7-2 to TRBJ2-1; 9 positions agree with TRBD1. The DNA matches TRBJ2-7 better at its end, which makes the J call doubtful. The CDR3 has 15 amino acids. Germline V gene lookup returns CDR1 SGHTA and CDR2 FQGNSA. DNA for the CDR3: TGTGCCAGCAGCGCCAGGGACAGGGACTACAATGAGCAGTACTTC. Amino acids: CASSARDRDYNEQYF.

This clonotype was recorded only once. The chain has TRBV20-1 and TRBJ2-3, with D tentatively TRBD2 (5 bases). CDR1 and CDR2 from the germline V gene are DFQATT and SNEGSKA (reference sequence). The germline V and J ends were trimmed by 4 bases and 3 bases, with 11 bases remaining between them. The CDR3 has 13 amino acids. In DNA, the CDR3 is TGCAGTGCTAAACTGACGGGGACAGATACGCAGTATTTT. This encodes CSAKLTGTDTQYF.

The CDR3 loop is CASSFRGGILQETQYF. Here the CDR3 DNA reads TGTGCCAGCAGTTTTCGAGGTGGCATACTCCAAGAGACCCAGTACTTC. The chain uses TRBV12-3 or TRBV12-4 and TRBJ2-5; no clear D. The CDR3 has 16 amino acids. With 3 bases removed from V and 1 base from J, the gap between germline ends came to 15 bases.

The chain links TRBV28 to TRBJ2-7; tentative D call: TRBD2 (5 bases). CDR3 length: 12 amino acids. CDR1 and CDR2 (germline): MDHEN, SYDVKM. The V end lost 6 bases, the J end lost 3 bases, and 9 bases lay between the germline ends. The CDR3 protein is CASSGNIYEQYF. The CDR3 DNA reads as TGTGCCAGCAGCGGGAATATCTACGAGCAGTACTTC.

This clonotype showed up many times. The chain links TRBV6-5 to TRBJ2-3; 12 nucleotides agree with TRBD2. V was pared by 2 bases and J by 6 bases, with 9 bases of the junction left unmatched. The CDR3 sequence is 17 residues long. Germline V CDR1 and CDR2: MNHEY, SVGAGI. The CDR3 sequence is CASSYGTSGGPADTQYF. Written as DNA, the CDR3 is TGTGCCAGCAGTTACGGAACTAGCGGGGGGCCCGCGGATACGCAGTATTTT.

The V call is TRBV6-1, the J call TRBJ2-1; TRBD2 is a possible D gene (6 bases). The CDR3 is 15 amino acids. Trimming removed 2 bases from V and 4 bases from J, with 12 bases in between. CDR1 MNHNS and CDR2 SASEGT come from the germline V gene. The CDR3 sequence is CASSERGSGYNEQFF. CDR3 bases: TGTGCCAGCAGTGAACGGGGGTCCGGTTACAATGAGCAGTTCTTC.

The chain combines TRBV12-3 or TRBV12-4 with TRBJ2-3, with unresolved D. Trimming removed 2 bases from V and 5 bases from J, with 8 bases in between. This CDR3 region has 13 residues. The CDR3 DNA reads TGTGCCAGCAGTTTACCAGGCGGAGATACGCAGTATTTT. Translating gives CASSLPGGDTQYF.

Note on this clonotype: With a much larger clone just one base away, this may be a read error. The gene calls are TRBV28 and TRBJ2-7, with D hard to call. Germline-derived CDR1 and CDR2 are MDHEN and SYDVKM. This CDR3 has 12 amino acids. DNA for the CDR3: TGTGCCAGCGGTTTTGTGTCGGTGCAGCAGTACTTC. Translated, it gives CASGFVSVQQYF.

V usage is TRBV20-1 and J usage is TRBJ1-1; 7 nucleotides agree with TRBD1. Germline values: CDR1 DFQATT, CDR2 SNEGSKA (reference sequence). CDR3 size: 16 residues. CDR3 region: CRGQGVLPPMNTEAFF. CDR3 sequence (DNA): TGCAGGGGCCAGGGGGTTCTTCCTCCAATGAACACTGAAGCTTTCTTT.

This clonotype was counted many times. The chain is built from TRBV3-1 and TRBJ2-4; TRBD1 is a possible D gene (6 bases). Germline-derived CDR1 and CDR2 are LGHDT and YNNKEL (reference sequence). V shed 2 bases and J shed 8 bases, with 13 bases lying between them. CDR3 length equals 14 residues. The CDR3 here is CASSQRPSGDIQYF. The DNA of the CDR3 is TGTGCCAGCAGCCAAAGGCCCTCAGGGGACATTCAGTACTTC.

To note about this clonotype: A much larger clone sits a single nucleotide away, making a read error possible. The chain employs TRBV27 and TRBJ2-7; TRBD1 agrees at 9 bases. Germline lookup yields CDR1 MNHEY and CDR2 SMNVEV (reference sequence). The V and J ends lost 3 bases and 2 bases, in that order; junction bases with no gene match: 5. The CDR3 spans 15 residues. The CDR3 DNA sequence: TGTGCCAGCAGTTTGAGGGACAGGGCCCCCTACGAGCAGTACTTC. This sequence encodes CASSLRDRAPYEQYF.

The chain is built from TRBV29-1 and TRBJ2-5, with TRBD1 matching over 12 bases. The germline V gene has CDR1 SQVTM and CDR2 ANQGSEA. The J segment lost 5 bases and the V segment lost 4 bases, leaving 11 bases of the junction unmatched. This CDR3 region has 16 residues. In DNA form, the CDR3 reads TGCAGCGTTGTTTCCGAGGGACAGGGGGCACAGGAGACCCAGTACTTC. Translation: CSVVSEGQGAQETQYF.

The V and J genes are TRBV5-6 and TRBJ1-1, with 7 bases identical to TRBD1. With V trimmed by 3 bases and J by 0 bases, 8 bases remained unmatched. The CDR3 extends over 16 amino acids. CDR1 is SGHDT and CDR2 is YYEEEE in the germline V gene. For the CDR3, the DNA is TGTGCCAGCAGCTGGACGGGACAGATCATGAACACTGAAGCTTTCTTT. Encoded protein: CASSWTGQIMNTEAFF.

This clonotype was counted only a few times. The chain links TRBV20-1 to TRBJ1-4; possible D gene TRBD1, 6 bases. V was cut by 2 bases and J by 10 bases, with 23 bases left in between. The CDR3 has 16 residues. The V gene's germline CDR1 is DFQATT and CDR2 SNEGSKA (reference sequence). The CDR3 region has the DNA TGCAGTGCTAGACCCCCCGGAATAAACGAGGGGGTAAAACTGTTTTTT. It is translated as CSARPPGINEGVKLFF.

This clonotype was detected many times. The gene calls are TRBV15 and TRBJ2-1, with D possibly TRBD1 on 6 matching bases. The CDR3 loop spans 14 amino acids. V was trimmed by 4 bases and J by 0 bases, leaving 7 bases between them. Per the germline V gene, CDR1 is LNHNV and CDR2 is YYDKDF (reference sequence). CDR3 DNA: TGTGCCACCAGCATAGGGGGCTCCTACAATGAGCAGTTCTTC. It translates to CATSIGGSYNEQFF.

Comment on this clonotype: This may be a read error, as it is one base from a much larger clone. The chain joins TRBV20-1 to TRBJ2-1; D perhaps matches TRBD2 (6 bases). V was pared by 5 bases and J by 13 bases, with 18 bases between. This CDR3 spans 12 amino acids. CDR1 and CDR2 from the germline V gene are DFQATT and SNEGSKA (reference sequence). Here the CDR3 DNA reads TGCAGTGCTCGGGGAGGAGTAGAGACCCAGTTCTTC. This codes for CSARGGVETQFF.

This clonotype was observed a few times. The chain carries TRBV4-1 and TRBJ2-5; D ambiguous. The CDR3 has 16 amino acids. V was trimmed by 0 bases and J by 5 bases, leaving 16 bases between them. Germline V gene sequence: CDR1 MGHRA, CDR2 YSYEKL. CDR3 amino acids: CASSQDKGGVWETQYF. DNA for the CDR3: TGCGCCAGCAGCCAAGATAAGGGCGGAGTTTGGGAGACCCAGTACTTC.

Only one count was recorded for this clonotype. A single base separates this from a much larger clone, so it may be a read error. The chain has TRBV5-1 and TRBJ2-5; 13 bases are a match to TRBD2. V lost 4 bases and J lost 11; bases outside the gene matches: 11. The CDR3 has 15 residues. CDR1 and CDR2 (germline): SGHRS, YFSETQ. CDR3 bases: TGCGCCAGCAGCCCACTAGCGGGAGGGACGAATGAGCAGTACTTC. This translates into CASSPLAGGTNEQYF. Drawing the rest from reference TRBV5-1 and TRBJ2-5, the complete variable domain is KAGVTQTPRYLIKTRGQQVTLSCSPISGHRSVSWYQQTPGQGLQFLFEYFSETQRNKGNFPGRFSGRQFSNSRSEMNVSTLELGDSALYLCASSPLAGGTNEQYFGPGTRLLVL.

This clonotype was recorded a few times. This rearrangement joins TRBV6-5 to TRBJ2-7, with TRBD1 identical over 12 bases. The J call may be faulty, since TRBJ2-5 better matches the DNA end. The length of the CDR3 is 16 residues. Germline V lookup: CDR1 MNHEY, CDR2 SVGAGI. The CDR3 DNA follows: TGTGCCAGCAGTTACCGGGGACAGGGGGCTCGAGAGACCCAGTACTTC. Its translation is CASSYRGQGARETQYF.

The chain joins TRBV29-1 to TRBJ1-5; unclear D gene. Germline-derived CDR1 and CDR2 are SQVTM and ANQGSEA. V gave up 4 bases and J gave up 4 bases, with 14 bases separating them. This CDR3 has 14 amino acids. The CDR3 region is CSVAVMDPNQPQHF. The CDR3 DNA follows: TGCAGCGTTGCGGTGATGGACCCAAATCAGCCCCAGCATTTT. Complete variable domain (other parts from reference TRBV29-1 and TRBJ1-5): SAVISQKPSRDICQRGTSLTIQCQVDSQVTMMFWYRQQPGQSLTLIATANQGSEATYESGFVIDKFPISRPNLTFSTLTVSNMSPEDSSIYLCSVAVMDPNQPQHFGDGTRLSIL.

This clonotype came up many times. The V call is TRBV24-1, the J call TRBJ2-1; D ambiguous. Germline CDR1 and CDR2: KGHDR and SFDVKD. Trimming left V 0 bases short and J 6 bases short, with 5 bases between. The CDR3 is made up of 13 amino acids. The CDR3 loop is CATSDLNSNEQFF. For the CDR3, the DNA is TGTGCCACCAGTGATTTGAACAGCAATGAGCAGTTCTTC.

There are many counts of this clonotype. The chain recombines TRBV10-3 with TRBJ2-7; 7 nucleotides agree with TRBD1. V dropped 0 bases and J dropped 2; count of bases not matched to a gene: 10. CDR3 size: 17 residues. Germline V gene data show CDR1 as ENHRY and CDR2 as SYGVKD. CDR3 sequence (DNA): TGTGCCATCAGTGAGTCGAATTTACAGGGGTTCCCCTACGAGCAGTACTTC. It is translated as CAISESNLQGFPYEQYF.

A word on this clonotype: This could be a read error, since a much larger clone is one nucleotide away. The V and J genes are TRBV27 and TRBJ1-2, with 8 bases fitting TRBD1. The germline CDR1 and CDR2 sequences are MNHEY and SMNVEV (reference sequence). Trimming at V came to 5 bases and at J to 4 bases, leaving 18 bases not matched to a gene. The CDR3 extends over 18 amino acids. CDR3 bases: TGTGCCAGCAGTCCGCGTTCGGGACAGGTGGCGTTTTTCTATGGCTACACCTTC. This gives the protein CASSPRSGQVAFFYGYTF.

Many counts were recorded for this clonotype. The chain couples TRBV27 to TRBJ2-3; D unclear. CDR1 is MNHEY, CDR2 SMNVEV, per germline (reference sequence). V lost 5 bases, J lost 2 bases, and 20 bases lay in between. The CDR3 has 17 residues. The DNA for the CDR3 is TGTGCCAGCAGTCCAACCGCCACATCTTATCCCACAGATACGCAGTATTTT. Translating gives CASSPTATSYPTDTQYF.